This TCR beta chain was found in a study of T cells after yellow fever vaccination. MiXCR, applied by TCRdb to the 5' RACE reads, yields one record per CDR3 protein. In the table there are some 340,000 distinct CDR3 sequences, around 10% of which are singletons. This CDR3 has 16 residues. J was trimmed by 2 bases and V by 3 bases; bases with no gene match: 5. Looked up from germline, CDR1 is KGHSH and CDR2 is LQKENI. Sequenced here: CD4+ T cells sorted from PBMCs, sampled 45 days after the yellow fever booster vaccination. This receptor was obtained from a man aged 18 to 29 who received the YFV17D yellow fever vaccine. The rearrangement links TRBV18 to TRBJ2-3; the match to TRBD2 covers 10 bases. In DNA, the CDR3 is TGTGCCAGCTCACCCCAACTAGCGGGGTACACAGATACGCAGTATTTT. This encodes CASSPQLAGYTDTQYF.